This record concerns one T cell receptor (beta chain) sequence. This entry is derived from a study of identical twins. In TCRdb, the 5' RACE reads were re-called with MiXCR into one record per CDR3 protein. The repertoire holds about 700,000 distinct CDR3 sequences, with over 8.5% as singletons. Between the trimmed V and J ends, which lost 2 bases and 7 bases, there was a span of 18 bases. CDR3 length: 16 amino acids. The V gene's germline CDR1 is ENHRY and CDR2 SYGVKD. The data were also submitted as part of a second study, on yellow fever vaccine responses in identical twins.

The sequenced sample was PBMCs. The receptor comes from a woman aged 18-29 years in good health. The chain couples TRBV10-3 to TRBJ2-1; D is possibly TRBD2 (5 bases). As DNA, the CDR3 is TGTGCCATCAGTGAGCCGTCGAGGGATGGTATGAATGAGCAGTTCTTC. This encodes CAISEPSRDGMNEQFF.